The T cell receptor (beta chain) under discussion was sequenced for a study of blood T cell repertoires in COVID-19. Germline loops: CDR1 MDHEN, CDR2 SYDVKM. Trimming left V 3 bases short and J 4 bases short, with 12 bases between. The CDR3 has 15 residues. Notes on this clone: The same CDR3 is also encoded by other DNA sequences in this sample.

TCRdb keeps only in-frame clones here, not all; method: immunoSEQ multiplex PCR. The sample yields hundreds of thousands of clones, over 75% seen once. The rearrangement joins TRBV28 to TRBJ2-2; D is perhaps TRBD2 (5 bases). Sequenced material: PBMCs or T cells enriched from blood (not recorded which). The receptor was derived from a woman aged 18-29 years who had recovered from COVID-19. For the CDR3, the DNA is TGTGCCAGCAGTTTCGGGGTGTTTGGCACCGGGGAGCTGTTTTTT. The encoded protein is CASSFGVFGTGELFF.